These T cell receptor beta chains were read from a single sample in a study of blood T cell repertoires in COVID-19. Here immunoSEQ multiplex PCR was the method, and the copy in TCRdb shows in-frame clones only, minus some. The sample contains 79,000 or so clones, approximately 86% of which appear only once. Sequenced: peripheral blood. The receptor source for this set is a human donor in a cohort sampled during active COVID-19. CDR3s include the opening cysteine and the closing phenylalanine or tryptophan. A D gene is named only where the DNA matches it firmly. Some rows mark clone size as missing; the rest say once, few, many or name a class of expanded clone.

D gene	V gene	J gene	clone size	CDR3 DNA	CDR3 protein
TRBD1	TRBV11-2	TRBJ2-1	-	TGTGCCAGCAGTTCACAGGGGGACCCCTACAATGAGCAGTTCTTC	CASSSQGDPYNEQFF
TRBD1	TRBV10-1	TRBJ2-2	-	TGCGCCAGCTCAGGGGGCGGCACCGGGGAGCTGTTTTTT	CASSGGGTGELFF
-	TRBV11-2	TRBJ2-1	once	TGTGCCAGCAGCTTATTGCGGCGGGATGAGCAGTTCTTC	CASSLLRRDEQFF
-	TRBV5-5	TRBJ2-7	-	TGTGCCAGCAGCTCCCCCCCAAGAACAGACGAAGCCTACGAGCAGTACTTC	CASSSPPRTDEAYEQYF
-	TRBV19	TRBJ1-4	-	TGTGCCAGTAGCTCTCTTCCGGGGGGGCCCGGGCATGAAAAACTGTTTTTT	CASSSLPGGPGHEKLFF
TRBD2	TRBV7-9	TRBJ2-5	-	TGTGCCAGCAGCTTGGGACTAGCGACTCAAGAGACCCAGTACTTC	CASSLGLATQETQYF
TRBD2	TRBV3-1/TRBV3-2	TRBJ2-5	-	TGTGCCAGCAGCCAATTTGTAGCGGGGGAGGAGACCCAGTACTTC	CASSQFVAGEETQYF
-	TRBV9	TRBJ2-1	-	TGTGCCAGCAGCGTAGTCGGCGGGAAAGTCGGGAATGAGCAGTTCTTC	CASSVVGGKVGNEQFF
TRBD1	TRBV7-2	TRBJ1-5	-	TGTGCCAGCAGCTCAGACAGGGATAGGAGGCCCCAGCATTTT	CASSSDRDRRPQHF
-	TRBV18	TRBJ2-1	once	TGTGCCAGCTCACCTTCCCCGGGATACAATGAGCAGTTCTTC	CASSPSPGYNEQFF
-	TRBV5-1	TRBJ2-5	once	TGCGCCAGCAGGGTTCAGGGTTCCCAAGAGACCCAGTACTTC	CASRVQGSQETQYF
TRBD1	TRBV28	TRBJ2-1	-	TGTGCCAGCACCCCCAATACCGGGACAGGGTACAATGAGCAGTTCTTC	CASTPNTGTGYNEQFF
TRBD1	TRBV27	TRBJ1-1	-	TGTGCCAGCAGTACCTTAGTACAGGGGCGGTCGGCTTTCTTT	CASSTLVQGRSAFF
-	TRBV15	TRBJ1-2	-	TGTGCCACCAGCAGAGATGGGGGGTCGGGGTCAGCTAACTATGGCTACACCTTC	CATSRDGGSGSANYGYTF
-	TRBV7-8	TRBJ1-2	-	TGTGCCAGCAGTGACTCTAGGCACGGCTACACCTTC	CASSDSRHGYTF
TRBD2	TRBV4-3	TRBJ2-2	-	TGCGCCAGCAGCCCCCTTAGCGGGGGGCCTTTGGGGGAGCTGTTTTTT	CASSPLSGGPLGELFF
TRBD2	TRBV7-2	TRBJ2-1	-	TGTGCCAGCAGCGGATCCAGCGGGAGACCCTACAATGAGCAGTTCTTC	CASSGSSGRPYNEQFF
TRBD1	TRBV28	TRBJ1-2	-	TGTGCCAGCAGTTTGGGACAGGGATATGGCTACACCTTC	CASSLGQGYGYTF